This T cell receptor beta chain emerged from a study of blood T cell repertoires in COVID-19. As originally analysed: It was from reference gene primer amplification that nucleated cell counts were estimated. Generated by immunoSEQ multiplex PCR, the TCRdb table keeps only in-frame clones and is missing some. V and J calls and clone size are copied from that table; D and trimming were computed from the DNA. The data show about 100,000 clones, 70% to 90% seen once. J lost 4 bases, V lost 4 bases, and 6 bases had no gene match. The CDR3 totals 14 residues. Looked up from germline, CDR1 is SGHDT and CDR2 is YYEEEE.

This TCR was sampled from a woman between 55 and 75 years old in a cohort sampled during active or convalescent COVID-19. The chain is built from TRBV5-6 and TRBJ1-1, with 8 bases that match TRBD1. The source material was peripheral blood. CDR3 sequence: CASSRRQGSTEAFF. CDR3 bases: TGTGCCAGCAGCAGGCGACAGGGGAGCACTGAAGCTTTCTTT.